This record covers a single T cell receptor (beta chain). Which antigen it targets is not known. No base quality values were provided; no much bigger clone lies one nucleotide off. Measured from the cysteine to the phenylalanine, the CDR3 is 14 residues long. The only DNA kept is the CDR3, 42 bases in frame from the first base. The germline V gene supplies CDR1 MNHEY and CDR2 SVGAGI. V lost 6 bases and J lost 7 bases, and the count of bases not matched to a germline gene is 10. These data belong to a study of graft-versus-host responses after intestinal transplantation (dated by TCRdb to about 2021). Background on the whole study: Multivisceral, liver-intestinal, or isolated intestinal transplants were received by the recipients. All recipients received anti-thymocyte globulin induction followed by maintenance tacrolimus and steroids for roughly 3 years. Graft-versus-host and host-versus-graft alloreactive T cell clones were tracked in the graft, circulation and bone marrow after intestinal transplantation using bulk TCR-beta CDR3 sequencing. Alloreactive clones were identified by sequencing pre-transplant mixed lymphocyte reaction products and comparing them with unstimulated pre-transplant donor and recipient T cells. A cohort of 24 intestinal transplant recipients, including one retransplant, was enrolled, and a few patients lacking pretransplant specimens were excluded. A peak of at least 4% donor T cells among recipient peripheral blood mononuclear cells was the definition used for donor T cell macrochimerism. Instead of going to the commercial service, samples from a few later patients were sequenced in-house on an Illumina MiSeq and processed with MiXCR.

Libraries were built with the immunoSEQ multiplex PCR assay. For most patients, genomic DNA was isolated with the Qiagen DNeasy Blood and Tissue Kit and sent frozen to Adaptive Biotechnologies for TCR sequencing. For most patients, genomic DNA was subjected to high-throughput TCR-beta CDR3 sequencing by Adaptive Biotechnologies. Regarding the original processing steps: TCR sequencing data for more than 15 patients were retrieved from Adaptive's ImmunoSEQ software; a few other patients were processed with MiXCR and VDJtools. To correct CD4 versus CD8 sorting errors, any sequence found in both subsets at a frequency ratio below 5:1 was removed. CDR3 nucleotide sequences shared between donor and recipient were removed because their origin could not be assigned. To be classed as alloreactive, a clone needed at least 2-fold expansion over unstimulated cells and a minimum CFSE-low frequency of 0.002% (template counts) or 0.001% (read counts). Clones were considered mappable if detected in sequenced pre-transplant spleen, lymph node, or MLR CFSE-low populations of the donor or recipient. Cumulative frequency of alloreactive clones was calculated as a percentage of all sequences weighted by copy number. TCRdb carries this immuneACCESS record with in-frame sequences only. Its versions omit some clonotypes, under half of them owing to an unresolved V gene in the studies checked, with the rest unexplained. The V and J calls and clone size are taken from that table; D and trimming were inferred from the DNA. The sample yields tens of thousands of clones; 94% were counted once. The biggest ten clones account for over 0.15% of the sample.

Read against the paper, the sample's time point label means: cells obtained before transplantation from donor or recipient. CD3+CD4+ and CD3+CD8+ populations were FACS-sorted from unstimulated pre-transplant donor and recipient cells taken from spleen or lymph nodes. Study-wide findings and limitations: The conclusions were limited by the relatively low number and heterogeneity of the intestinal transplant patients. High GvH to HvG T cell clonal ratios were observed in the allografts of patients with donor T cell macrochimerism. GvH clones were detected in recipient bone marrow, and some of these GvH clones were observed earlier in ileal mucosa or blood, consistent with an intestinal mucosal origin. Early after transplant, declines in HvG clones were associated with peak levels of circulating GvH clones.

The material was unstimulated CD4+ T cells sorted from spleen or lymph node cells, obtained before transplant. The chain joins TRBV6-5 to TRBJ2-3, with TRBD2 matching 7 junction bases. The clonotype was recovered from a human donor who was the organ donor for an intestinal transplant. CDR3 sequence: CASSRSRLAHTQYF. The DNA sequence follows: TGTGCCAGCAGCCGATCCCGACTAGCACATACGCAGTATTTT.